This TCR beta chain originates from a study of T cells in Graves' hyperthyroidism and ophthalmopathy. Note on this clonotype: Its antigen remains unknown.

The patients, who ranged from 18 to 65 in age, presented with newly diagnosed hyperthyroidism lasting under 2 months. Criteria for exclusion of patients were uncontrolled infection, other autoimmune disease, pregnancy or lactation. Regarding the study as a whole: Most thyroid clonotypes with frequency above 0.001 were detected in blood. A model built on 13 V-J features separated ophthalmopathy from stable hyperthyroidism.

Losses at the gene ends were 6 bases for V and 2 bases for J; bases not matched to a gene: 8. The CDR3 totals 16 residues. From germline, CDR1 is SNHLY and CDR2 FYNNEI. RNA transcripts served as the template for amplifying TCR beta CDR3 regions. HTBI primers were employed in a first-round RT-PCR of the TCR CDR3. TCRdb processed the multiplex PCR reads anew with MiXCR; each CDR3 protein has one entry. The sample includes around 580,000 distinct CDR3 sequences, 35% to 55% of them seen just once. The origin of this receptor is a woman aged 18-29 years with Graves' hyperthyroidism. The V gene is TRBV2, the J gene TRBJ1-2; 11 bases align to TRBD1. Material for sequencing was peripheral blood or thyroid tissue (not recorded which). The CDR3 reads CASSPGQGGANYGYTF. DNA for the CDR3: TGTGCCAGCAGCCCGGGACAGGGGGGGGCCAACTATGGCTACACCTTC.